The T cell receptor beta chain described here comes from a study of shared clonotypes between healthy human individuals. Overall study: Aged 18 to 49, the donors were two women and three men.

Germline V gene data show CDR1 as SGHTA and CDR2 as FQGNSA. The CDR3 contains 16 residues. Trimming left V 5 bases short and J 1 base short, with 16 bases between. The assay was immunoSEQ multiplex PCR, and TCRdb's table has in-frame clones only and misses some. The table has roughly 1 million clones, about 75% seen once; the top ten hold about 1.5%. Points from the study as a whole: How much donors shared clonotypes was expected to be affected by sequencing depth.

Worth noting for this clone: Its antigen is unknown.

The sequence derives from a man aged 18 to 29 in good health. This sequence joins TRBV7-2 and TRBJ2-3; D is unresolved. The sample was memory CD4+ T cells sorted from blood. Regarding subset: CD45RA-negative fraction. CDR3 sequence reads: CASSPRTQVRTDTQYF. CDR3 sequence (DNA): TGTGCCAGCAGCCCCCGGACCCAGGTTCGCACAGATACGCAGTATTTT.